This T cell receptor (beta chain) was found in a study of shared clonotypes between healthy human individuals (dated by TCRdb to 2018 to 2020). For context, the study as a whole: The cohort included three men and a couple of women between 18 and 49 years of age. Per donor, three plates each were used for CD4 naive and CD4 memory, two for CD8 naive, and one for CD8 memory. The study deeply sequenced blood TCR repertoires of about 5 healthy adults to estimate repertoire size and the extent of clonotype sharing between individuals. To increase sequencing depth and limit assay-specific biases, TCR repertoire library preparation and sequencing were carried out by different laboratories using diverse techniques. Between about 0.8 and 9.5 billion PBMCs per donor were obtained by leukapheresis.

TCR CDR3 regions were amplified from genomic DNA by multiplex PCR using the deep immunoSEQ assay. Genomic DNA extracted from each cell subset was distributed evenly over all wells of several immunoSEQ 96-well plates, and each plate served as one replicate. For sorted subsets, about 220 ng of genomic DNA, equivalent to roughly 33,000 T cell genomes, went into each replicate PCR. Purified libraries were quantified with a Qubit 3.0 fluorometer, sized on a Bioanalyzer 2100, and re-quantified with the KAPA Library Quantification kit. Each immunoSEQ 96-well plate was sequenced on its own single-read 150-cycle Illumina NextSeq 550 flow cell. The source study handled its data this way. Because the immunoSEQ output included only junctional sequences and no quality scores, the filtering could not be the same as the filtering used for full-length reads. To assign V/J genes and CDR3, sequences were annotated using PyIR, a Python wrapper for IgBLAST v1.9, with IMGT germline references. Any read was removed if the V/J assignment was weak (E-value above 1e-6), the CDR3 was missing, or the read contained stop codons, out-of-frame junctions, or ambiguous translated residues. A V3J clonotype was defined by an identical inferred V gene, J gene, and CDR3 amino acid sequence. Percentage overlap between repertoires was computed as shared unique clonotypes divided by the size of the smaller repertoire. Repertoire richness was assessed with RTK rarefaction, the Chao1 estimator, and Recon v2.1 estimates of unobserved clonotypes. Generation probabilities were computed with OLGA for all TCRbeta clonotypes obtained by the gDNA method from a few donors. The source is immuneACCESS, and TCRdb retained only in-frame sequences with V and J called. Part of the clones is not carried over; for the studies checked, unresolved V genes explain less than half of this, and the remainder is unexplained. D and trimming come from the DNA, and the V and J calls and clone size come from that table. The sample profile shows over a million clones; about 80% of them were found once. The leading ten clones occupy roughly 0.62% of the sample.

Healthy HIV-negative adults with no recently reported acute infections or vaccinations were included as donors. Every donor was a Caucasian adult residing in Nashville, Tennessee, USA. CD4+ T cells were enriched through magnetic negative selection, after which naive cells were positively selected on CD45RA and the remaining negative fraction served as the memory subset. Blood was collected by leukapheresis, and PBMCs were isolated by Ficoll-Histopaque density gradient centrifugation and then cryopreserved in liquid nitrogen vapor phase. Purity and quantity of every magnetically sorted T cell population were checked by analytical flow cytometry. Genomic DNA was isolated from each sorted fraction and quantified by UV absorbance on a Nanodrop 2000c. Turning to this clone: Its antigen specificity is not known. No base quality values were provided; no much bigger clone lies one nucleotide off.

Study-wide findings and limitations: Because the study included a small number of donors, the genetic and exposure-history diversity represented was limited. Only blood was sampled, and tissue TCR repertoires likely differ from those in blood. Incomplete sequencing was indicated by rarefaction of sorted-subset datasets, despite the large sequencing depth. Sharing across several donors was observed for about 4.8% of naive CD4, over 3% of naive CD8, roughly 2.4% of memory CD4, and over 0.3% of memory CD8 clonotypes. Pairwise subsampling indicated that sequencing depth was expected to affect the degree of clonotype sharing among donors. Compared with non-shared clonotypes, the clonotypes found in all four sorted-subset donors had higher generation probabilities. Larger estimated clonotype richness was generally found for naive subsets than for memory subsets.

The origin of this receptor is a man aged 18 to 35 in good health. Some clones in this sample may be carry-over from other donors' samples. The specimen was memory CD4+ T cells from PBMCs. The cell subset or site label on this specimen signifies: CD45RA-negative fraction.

CDR3 region: CASSFGGLGTDTQYF. The base sequence is TGCGCCAGCAGCTTCGGGGGCCTTGGTACAGATACGCAGTATTTT. The chain is encoded by TRBV5-1 joined to TRBJ2-3; the D gene is tentatively TRBD1 or TRBD2, each matching 6 bases. CDR1 SGHRS and CDR2 YFSETQ are derived from the germline V gene. The V and J ends are trimmed by 2 bases and 3 bases, leaving 13 bases between them. The CDR3 holds 15 amino acids from the cysteine to the phenylalanine. Only the CDR3 part of the read is kept: 45 bases, read in frame from the first base.